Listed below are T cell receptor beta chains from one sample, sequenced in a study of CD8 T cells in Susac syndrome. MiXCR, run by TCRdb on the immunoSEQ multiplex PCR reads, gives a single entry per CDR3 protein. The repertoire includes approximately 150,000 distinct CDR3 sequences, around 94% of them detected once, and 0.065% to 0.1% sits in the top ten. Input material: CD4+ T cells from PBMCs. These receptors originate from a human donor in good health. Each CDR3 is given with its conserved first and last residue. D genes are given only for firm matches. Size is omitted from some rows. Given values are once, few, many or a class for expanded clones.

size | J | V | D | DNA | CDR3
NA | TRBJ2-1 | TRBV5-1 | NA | TGCGCCAGCAGCGGAGCGGACCCCTACAATGAGCAGTTCTTC | CASSGADPYNEQFF
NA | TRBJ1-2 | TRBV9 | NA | TGTGCCAGCAGCGTAGGTCCAGGGGACTATGGCTACACCTTC | CASSVGPGDYGYTF
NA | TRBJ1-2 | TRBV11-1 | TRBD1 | TGTGCCAGCAGCTCAGGCCTGGGACAGGGGAAAACTAACTATGGCTACACCTTC | CASSSGLGQGKTNYGYTF
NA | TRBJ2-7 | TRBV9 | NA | TGTGCCAGCAGCGTAGCTGGAGGGCGGGCCTACGAGCAGTACTTC | CASSVAGGRAYEQYF
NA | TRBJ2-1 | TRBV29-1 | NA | TGCAGCGTTGCGAACAGGGTAAATTTAAACAATGAGCAGTTCTTC | CSVANRVNLNNEQFF
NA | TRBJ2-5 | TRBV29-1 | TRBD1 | TGCAGCATCCGACAGGGACGGGAGACCCAGTACTTC | CSIRQGRETQYF
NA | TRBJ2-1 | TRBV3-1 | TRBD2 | TGTGCCAGCAGCCAAGATCGCGGCGGGAGGACCTACAATGAGCAGTTCTTC | CASSQDRGGRTYNEQFF
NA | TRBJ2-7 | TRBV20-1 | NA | TGCAGTGCTAGCAGTCCGTCCGGGGACTACGAGCAGTACTTC | CSASSPSGDYEQYF
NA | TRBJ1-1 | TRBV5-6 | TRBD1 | TGTGCCAGCAGCTTGGGAGGGGCAGGGGGAACTGAAGCTTTCTTT | CASSLGGAGGTEAFF
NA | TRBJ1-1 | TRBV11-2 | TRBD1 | TGTGCCAGCAGCGCCGACAGGGGGCTCTTAAACACTGAAGCTTTCTTT | CASSADRGLLNTEAFF
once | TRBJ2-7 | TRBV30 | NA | TGTGCCTGGAGCCATACTGGTGGGTTTTCCTACGAGCAGTACTTC | CAWSHTGGFSYEQYF
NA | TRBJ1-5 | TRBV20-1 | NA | TGCAGTGCGGGGCAGCAAAATCAGCCCCAGCATTTT | CSAGQQNQPQHF
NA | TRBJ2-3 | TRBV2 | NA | TGTGCCAGCAGGGCTAGCACAGATACGCAGTATTTT | CASRASTDTQYF
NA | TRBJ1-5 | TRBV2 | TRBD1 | TGTGCCAGCAGTGAGGACAGGGTAGGGGGTCAGCCCCAGCATTTT | CASSEDRVGGQPQHF
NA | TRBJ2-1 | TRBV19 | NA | TGTGCCAGTAGTACAGCGGCTTCTGGATACAATGAGCAGTTCTTC | CASSTAASGYNEQFF
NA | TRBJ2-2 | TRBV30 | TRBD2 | TGTGCCTGGATAACTAGCGGGAGGGCGAACACCGGGGAGCTGTTTTTT | CAWITSGRANTGELFF
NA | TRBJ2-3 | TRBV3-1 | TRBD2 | TGTGCCAGCAGCCAAGCGACTAGCGATAGCACAGATACGCAGTATTTT | CASSQATSDSTDTQYF
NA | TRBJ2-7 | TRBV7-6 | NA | TGTGCCAGCAGCTTAGACACAGGCCCCTACGAGCAGTACTTC | CASSLDTGPYEQYF
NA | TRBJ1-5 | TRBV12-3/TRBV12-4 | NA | TGTGCCAGCAGTTACAGAATCAATCAGCCCCAGCATTTT | CASSYRINQPQHF
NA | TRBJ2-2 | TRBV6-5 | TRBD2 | TGTGCCAGCAGTTACTCGGGCCTAGCGGGAGCGGCCGGGGAGCTGTTTTTT | CASSYSGLAGAAGELFF
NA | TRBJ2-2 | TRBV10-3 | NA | TGTGCCATCAGTGATCAGCGGTGGGGCACCGGGGAGCTGTTTTTT | CAISDQRWGTGELFF
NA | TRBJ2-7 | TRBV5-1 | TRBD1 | TGCGCCAGCAGCTTGGAAGGGACAGGGTCGGGCGAGCAGTACTTC | CASSLEGTGSGEQYF
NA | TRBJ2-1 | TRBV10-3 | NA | TGTGCCATCAGTGAGTTTTCTTTGGGGGGAAATGAGCAGTTCTTC | CAISEFSLGGNEQFF
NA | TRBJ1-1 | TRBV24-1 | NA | TGTGCCACCAGTGTCCCGGATGTTAGGAACACTGAAGCTTTCTTT | CATSVPDVRNTEAFF
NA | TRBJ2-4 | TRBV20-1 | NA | TGCAGTCCTCGTTTGGGCGGAGGAAACATTCAGTACTTC | CSPRLGGGNIQYF
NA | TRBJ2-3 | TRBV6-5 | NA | TGTGCCAGCAGTTACTCAGAAAACCTGGGCACAGATACGCAGTATTTT | CASSYSENLGTDTQYF
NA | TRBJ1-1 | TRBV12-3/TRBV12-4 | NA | TGTGCCAGCAGTCCCCGACAGGTGATGAACACTGAAGCTTTCTTT | CASSPRQVMNTEAFF
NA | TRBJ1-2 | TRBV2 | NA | TGTGCCAGCAGTGTTGGATATGGCTACACCTTC | CASSVGYGYTF
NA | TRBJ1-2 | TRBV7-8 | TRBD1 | TGTGCCAGCAGCTTCGGACAGGGGTATGGCTACACCTTC | CASSFGQGYGYTF
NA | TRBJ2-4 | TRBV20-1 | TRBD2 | TGCAGTGCTAGAGAGGAGGGGACTAGCGGGAAAAACATTCAGTACTTC | CSAREEGTSGKNIQYF
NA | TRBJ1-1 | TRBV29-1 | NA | TGCAGCGTCCTAACAATTCAGAGGACTGAAGCTTTCTTT | CSVLTIQRTEAFF
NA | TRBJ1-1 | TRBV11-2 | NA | TGTGCCAGCAGCTCGGAGACTTACACTGAAGCTTTCTTT | CASSSETYTEAFF
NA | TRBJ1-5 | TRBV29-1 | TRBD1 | TGCAGCGTTGGGGACAGTAGCAATCAGCCCCAGCATTTT | CSVGDSSNQPQHF
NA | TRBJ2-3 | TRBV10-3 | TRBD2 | TGTGCCATCAGTGCCCGCGGGAGAGGTGCCAACACAGATACGCAGTATTTT | CAISARGRGANTDTQYF
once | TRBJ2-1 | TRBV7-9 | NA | TGTGCCAGCAGCCGACCTAACGATGAGCAGTTCTTC | CASSRPNDEQFF
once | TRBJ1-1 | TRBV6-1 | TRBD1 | TGTGCCATTCCAGGGGGATACAGGGGCACTGAAGCTTTCTTT | CAIPGGYRGTEAFF
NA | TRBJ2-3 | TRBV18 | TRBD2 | TGTGCCAGCTCACCACTCTTGGGGGAGGGCCAAGATACGCAGTATTTT | CASSPLLGEGQDTQYF
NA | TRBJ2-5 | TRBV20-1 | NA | TGCAGTGCTCAGCGGAACCAAGAGACCCAGTACTTC | CSAQRNQETQYF
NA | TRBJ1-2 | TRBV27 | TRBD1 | TGTGCCAGCAGACCCTCGGGACAGCCTAACTATGGCTACACCTTC | CASRPSGQPNYGYTF
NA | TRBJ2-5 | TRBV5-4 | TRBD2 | TGTGCCAGCAGCTTGTTGGCTAGCGGGAGCCGTGCGACCCAGTACTTC | CASSLLASGSRATQYF
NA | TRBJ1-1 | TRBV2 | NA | TGTGCCAGCAGTGGTGGCCTGGGACGGCCGAACACTGAAGCTTTCTTT | CASSGGLGRPNTEAFF